This T cell receptor beta chain was sequenced in a study of T-cell reconstitution after alpha-beta-depleted transplantation in children. This sample's TCRbeta library carried unique molecular identifier barcodes. TCRdb fed the PCR reads into MiXCR, producing one record per CDR3 protein. The table shows 350,000 to 400,000 distinct CDR3 sequences, with approximately 20% occurring only once. Germline V lookup: CDR1 SGHRS, CDR2 YFSETQ. The CDR3 has 16 amino acids. J was trimmed by 9 bases and V by 4 bases; bases with no gene match: 8. The source is a human donor who donated a stem cell graft to a child with acute myeloid leukemia. J is TRBJ2-1 and V is TRBV5-1; 15 nucleotides line up with TRBD2. Sequenced here: PBMCs from the stem cell graft donor, sampled from the stem cell graft. The DNA of the CDR3 is TGCGCCAGCAGCCCTGGACTAGCGGGAGGGAGGGGTGAGCAGTTCTTC. Its translation is CASSPGLAGGRGEQFF.